These T cell receptor beta chains were read from a single sample in a study of T-cell memory formation after mild COVID-19. TCRdb re-analysed the 5' RACE reads in MiXCR, keeping a single row per CDR3 protein. The sample contains under 250,000 distinct CDR3 sequences, 15% to 17% of which appear only once. Sequenced material: PBMCs or a T cell subset sorted from them (not recorded which). The receptors shown here come from an adult woman who had mild COVID-19 (a few samples of this study predate the infection). Cell type and time point are not known. CDR3s include the opening cysteine and the closing phenylalanine or tryptophan. D genes are given only for firm matches. Clone size is given for some rows only: seen once, a few or many times, or a class if the clone is expanded.

>TRBV9|many|TRBD2|TRBJ2-1
CASSVVTGGANEQFF
TGTGCCAGCAGCGTAGTGACCGGGGGGGCAAATGAGCAGTTCTTC
>TRBV12-3/TRBV12-4|many|NA|TRBJ2-5
CASSLMSSQETQYF
TGTGCCAGCAGTTTAATGAGTAGTCAAGAGACCCAGTACTTC
>TRBV20-1|few|NA|TRBJ2-1
CSAADFSSYNEQFF
TGCAGTGCTGCGGACTTTAGCTCCTACAATGAGCAGTTCTTC
>TRBV5-1|NA|NA|TRBJ1-3
CASSSEGTPGTIYF
TGCGCCAGCAGCTCGGAAGGGACCCCGGGCACCATATATTTT
>TRBV20-1|NA|NA|TRBJ1-6
CSARLRDYDNSPLHF
TGCAGTGCAAGACTCCGGGACTATGATAATTCACCCCTCCACTTT
>TRBV3-1|few|NA|TRBJ2-7
CASSRRRSYEQYF
TGTGCCAGCAGCCGCCGACGGTCCTACGAGCAGTACTTC
>TRBV11-3|NA|NA|TRBJ1-1
CASSSTRGKAFF
TGTGCCAGCAGCTCGACCCGCGGGAAAGCTTTCTTT
>TRBV7-2|NA|TRBD1|TRBJ2-7
CASSQRRDRAGEQYF
TGTGCCAGCAGCCAGCGCCGGGACAGGGCTGGAGAGCAGTACTTC
>TRBV5-1|many|TRBD1|TRBJ2-5
CASSLVPGQGVKETQYF
TGCGCCAGCAGCTTGGTGCCCGGACAGGGCGTGAAAGAGACCCAGTACTTC
>TRBV20-1|NA|TRBD1|TRBJ1-1
CSARDSARGDTEAFF
TGCAGTGCTAGAGATTCTGCCAGGGGGGACACTGAAGCTTTCTTT
>TRBV27|few|NA|TRBJ1-5
CASGRGQPQHF
TGTGCCAGCGGACGAGGACAGCCCCAGCATTTT
>TRBV7-2|few|TRBD2|TRBJ2-3
CASSLKLAGPSTDTQYF
TGTGCCAGCAGCTTGAAACTAGCGGGGCCTAGCACAGATACGCAGTATTTT
>TRBV7-9|NA|NA|TRBJ1-5
CASSLDRWGNQPQHF
TGTGCCAGCAGCTTAGACAGATGGGGCAATCAGCCCCAGCATTTT
>TRBV6-2/TRBV6-3|few|NA|TRBJ1-2
CASSSPGRGGGYTF
TGTGCCAGCAGCTCCCCGGGACGGGGCGGGGGCTACACCTTC
>TRBV14|few|TRBD1|TRBJ1-2
CASSHARGHGYTF
TGTGCCAGCAGCCATGCGAGGGGGCACGGCTACACCTTC
>TRBV20-1|NA|TRBD1|TRBJ2-1
CSARRQGNEQFF
TGCAGTGCTAGGCGACAGGGCAATGAGCAGTTCTTC
>TRBV12-3/TRBV12-4|NA|NA|TRBJ2-7
CASSPPGLSYEQYF
TGTGCCAGCAGTCCTCCAGGGTTGTCCTACGAGCAGTACTTC
>TRBV30|few|NA|TRBJ2-5
CAWRKDTQETQYF
TGTGCCTGGAGGAAGGACACTCAAGAGACCCAGTACTTC
>TRBV20-1|few|NA|TRBJ2-4
CSVPALLAKNIQYF
TGCAGTGTTCCGGCCCTACTAGCCAAAAACATTCAGTACTTC
>TRBV20-1|once|NA|TRBJ2-7
CSARVSSYEQYF
TGCAGTGCTAGGGTGAGCTCCTACGAGCAGTACTTC
>TRBV7-7|few|TRBD2|TRBJ2-5
CASSLGGTSGAQETQYF
TGTGCCAGCAGCTTAGGGGGGACTAGCGGGGCACAAGAGACCCAGTACTTC
>TRBV9|few|TRBD2|TRBJ2-2
CASTRSRSGSAHTGELFF
TGTGCCAGCACCCGTAGTCGTAGCGGGAGTGCCCACACCGGGGAGCTGTTTTTT
>TRBV18|few|NA|TRBJ2-3
CASSPSSAATDTQYF
TGTGCCAGCTCACCATCCTCTGCCGCCACAGATACGCAGTATTTT
>TRBV12-3/TRBV12-4|NA|NA|TRBJ1-2
CASSSPIRNGYTF
TGTGCCAGCAGTTCTCCAATAAGGAATGGCTACACCTTC
>TRBV6-5|few|NA|TRBJ1-1
CASSQGGTEAFF
TGTGCCAGCAGCCAGGGAGGCACTGAAGCTTTCTTT
>TRBV18|few|NA|TRBJ2-3
CASSRGLRGETTDTQYF
TGTGCCAGCTCACGGGGTCTTCGAGGGGAAACCACAGATACGCAGTATTTT
>TRBV6-5|NA|NA|TRBJ1-5
CASSRSRDGNQPQHF
TGTGCCAGCAGCCGCTCCCGGGACGGCAATCAGCCCCAGCATTTT
>TRBV6-5|few|NA|TRBJ1-3
CASSTGREYTIYF
TGTGCCAGCTCAACGGGCAGGGAATACACCATATATTTT
>TRBV30|NA|NA|TRBJ2-3
CACPRQETTDTQYF
TGTGCCTGCCCACGACAGGAGACCACAGATACGCAGTATTTT
>TRBV5-4|few|TRBD2|TRBJ2-1
CASSSDPSGANEQFF
TGTGCCAGCAGCTCAGACCCTAGCGGGGCCAATGAGCAGTTCTTC
>TRBV12-3/TRBV12-4|few|NA|TRBJ2-2
CASSSTGDSGELFF
TGTGCCAGCAGTTCGACAGGAGACTCCGGGGAGCTGTTTTTT
>TRBV14|NA|NA|TRBJ2-3
CASSPTRGITDTQYF
TGTGCCAGCAGCCCGACTAGGGGCATCACAGATACGCAGTATTTT
>TRBV12-3/TRBV12-4|NA|TRBD1|TRBJ2-7
CASSYTPGTGNYEQYF
TGTGCCAGCAGTTACACACCCGGGACAGGGAACTACGAGCAGTACTTC
>TRBV7-2|NA|NA|TRBJ2-1
CASSLGWTTNGEQFF
TGTGCCAGCAGCTTAGGGTGGACTACCAACGGTGAGCAGTTCTTC
>TRBV4-2|few|NA|TRBJ2-7
CASSQDRGQGKGF
TGTGCCAGCAGCCAAGATCGGGGGCAGGGGAAGGGCTTC
>TRBV5-1|few|NA|TRBJ2-1
CASSLPIGLAGEQFF
TGCGCCAGCAGCTTGCCGATCGGACTTGCGGGTGAGCAGTTCTTC
>TRBV3-1|few|TRBD2|TRBJ2-3
CASSQRPGGTQYF
TGTGCCAGCAGCCAGCGACCGGGAGGTACGCAGTATTTT
>TRBV3-1|NA|NA|TRBJ1-2
CASSLGPPDYGYTF
TGTGCCAGCAGCCTTGGACCCCCAGACTATGGCTACACCTTC
>TRBV19|few|NA|TRBJ2-3
CASSAILAKSTDTQYF
TGTGCCAGTAGTGCCATACTAGCTAAAAGCACAGATACGCAGTATTTT
>TRBV6-5|few|NA|TRBJ1-1
CASRDITLNTEAFF
TGTGCCAGCAGGGACATAACTCTGAACACTGAAGCTTTCTTT
>TRBV7-9|NA|NA|TRBJ1-6
CASSYGQPNSPLHF
TGTGCCAGCAGCTACGGACAGCCGAATTCACCCCTCCACTTT
>TRBV20-1|NA|TRBD2|TRBJ2-1
CSAPGGGDEQFF
TGCAGTGCTCCGGGAGGGGGGGATGAGCAGTTCTTC
>TRBV20-1|few|TRBD1|TRBJ2-7
CSAGRDRDVNEQYF
TGCAGTGCGGGCCGGGACAGGGACGTCAACGAGCAGTACTTC
>TRBV7-2|few|TRBD1|TRBJ2-5
CASSRGTGKETQYF
TGTGCCAGCAGCCGTGGGACAGGGAAAGAGACCCAGTACTTC
>TRBV12-3/TRBV12-4|NA|NA|TRBJ2-5
CASSPLGVGTQYF
TGTGCCAGCAGCCCGCTAGGGGTAGGGACCCAGTACTTC
>TRBV12-3/TRBV12-4|many|TRBD2|TRBJ2-1
CASSLAPRAGGNYNEQFF
TGTGCCAGCAGTTTAGCCCCAAGGGCGGGAGGGAACTACAATGAGCAGTTCTTC
>TRBV9|few|TRBD1|TRBJ2-2
CASSVYPGGRTGELFF
TGTGCCAGCAGCGTATATCCAGGGGGCAGGACCGGGGAGCTGTTTTTT
>TRBV5-1|few|TRBD1|TRBJ1-4
CASRRSGTAQNEKLFF
TGCGCCAGCAGGAGGAGCGGGACAGCTCAGAATGAAAAACTGTTTTTT
>TRBV7-7|few|TRBD1|TRBJ2-7
CASSLGGTGGAEEQYF
TGTGCCAGCAGCTTAGGGGGGACAGGGGGCGCGGAGGAGCAGTACTTC
>TRBV30|NA|NA|TRBJ2-3
CAWSVQESRDTQYF
TGTGCCTGGAGTGTACAGGAGTCACGCGATACGCAGTATTTT
>TRBV6-6|NA|NA|TRBJ1-1
CASLGGTNTEAFF
TGTGCCAGCCTAGGAGGAACCAACACTGAAGCTTTCTTT